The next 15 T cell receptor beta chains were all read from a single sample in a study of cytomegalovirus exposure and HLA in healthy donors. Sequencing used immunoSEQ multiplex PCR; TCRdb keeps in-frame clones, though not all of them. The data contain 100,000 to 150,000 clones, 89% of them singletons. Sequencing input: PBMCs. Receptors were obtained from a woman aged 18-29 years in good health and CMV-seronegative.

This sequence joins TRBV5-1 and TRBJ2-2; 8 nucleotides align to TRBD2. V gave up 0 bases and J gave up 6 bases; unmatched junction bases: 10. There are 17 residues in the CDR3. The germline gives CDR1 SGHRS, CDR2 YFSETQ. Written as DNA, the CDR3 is TGCGCCAGCAGCTTGGGTCCCCTGAGCGGGGGATCCGGGGAGCTGTTTTTT. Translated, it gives CASSLGPLSGGSGELFF. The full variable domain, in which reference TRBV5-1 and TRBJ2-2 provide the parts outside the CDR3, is KAGVTQTPRYLIKTRGQQVTLSCSPISGHRSVSWYQQTPGQGLQFLFEYFSETQRNKGNFPGRFSGRQFSNSRSEMNVSTLELGDSALYLCASSLGPLSGGSGELFFGEGSRLTVL.

The DNA for the CDR3 is TGTGCCAGCAGTTTACAGTACCATCAGCCCCAGCATTTT. Its protein is CASSLQYHQPQHF. The chain joins TRBV27 to TRBJ1-5; D gene ambiguous. Trimming removed 2 bases from V and 5 bases from J, with 7 bases in between. This CDR3 contains 13 residues. Looked up from germline, CDR1 is MNHEY and CDR2 is SMNVEV (reference sequence).

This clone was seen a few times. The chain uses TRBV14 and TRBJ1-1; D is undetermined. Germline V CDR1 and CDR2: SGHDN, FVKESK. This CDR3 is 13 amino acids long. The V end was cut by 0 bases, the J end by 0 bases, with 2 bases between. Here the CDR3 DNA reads TGTGCCAGCAGCCAAGACATGAACACTGAAGCTTTCTTT. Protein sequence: CASSQDMNTEAFF.

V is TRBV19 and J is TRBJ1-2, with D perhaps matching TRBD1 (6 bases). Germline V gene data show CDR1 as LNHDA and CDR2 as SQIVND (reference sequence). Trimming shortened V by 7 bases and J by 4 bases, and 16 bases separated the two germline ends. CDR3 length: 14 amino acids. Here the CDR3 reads CASNYRDITYGYTF. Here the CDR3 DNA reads TGTGCCAGTAATTACAGGGACATTACCTATGGCTACACCTTC.

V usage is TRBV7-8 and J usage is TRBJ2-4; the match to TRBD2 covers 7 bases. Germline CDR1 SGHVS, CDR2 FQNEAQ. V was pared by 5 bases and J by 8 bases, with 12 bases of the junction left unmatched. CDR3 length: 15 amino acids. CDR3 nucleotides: TGTGCCAGCAGCACCAGCCCTGGGAGGGCAGACATTCAGTACTTC. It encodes CASSTSPGRADIQYF.

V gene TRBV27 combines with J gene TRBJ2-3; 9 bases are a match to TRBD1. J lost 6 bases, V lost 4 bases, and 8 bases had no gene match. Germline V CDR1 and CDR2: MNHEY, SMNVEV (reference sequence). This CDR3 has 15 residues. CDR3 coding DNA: TGTGCCAGCAGTTCGGGACAGGGTGAATCGGATACGCAGTATTTT. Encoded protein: CASSSGQGESDTQYF.

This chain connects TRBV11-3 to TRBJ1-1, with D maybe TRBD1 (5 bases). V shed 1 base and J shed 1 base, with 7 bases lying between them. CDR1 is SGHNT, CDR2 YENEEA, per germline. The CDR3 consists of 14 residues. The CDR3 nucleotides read TGTGCCAGCAGCTTAGTGGGGGGGAACACTGAAGCTTTCTTT. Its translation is CASSLVGGNTEAFF.

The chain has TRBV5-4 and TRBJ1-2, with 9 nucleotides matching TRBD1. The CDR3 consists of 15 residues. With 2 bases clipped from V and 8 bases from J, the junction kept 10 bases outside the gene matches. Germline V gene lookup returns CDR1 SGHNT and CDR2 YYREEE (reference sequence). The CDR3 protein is CASSLGGDRAEGYTF. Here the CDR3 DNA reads TGTGCCAGCAGCTTAGGAGGGGACAGGGCGGAAGGCTACACCTTC.

This CDR3 reads CASSYGGRGAYF. The DNA for the CDR3 is TGTGCCAGCAGTTACGGTGGCCGGGGAGCCTATTTT. The gene calls are TRBV6-6 and TRBJ1-3; D ambiguous. Germline V lookup: CDR1 MNHNY, CDR2 SVGAGI (reference sequence). This CDR3 comprises 12 residues. Trimming stripped 2 bases from V and 16 bases from J, with 15 bases between.

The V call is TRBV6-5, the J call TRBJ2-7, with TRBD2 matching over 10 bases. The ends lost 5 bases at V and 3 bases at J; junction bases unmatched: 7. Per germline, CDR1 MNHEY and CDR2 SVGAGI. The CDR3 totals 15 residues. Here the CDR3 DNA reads TGTGCCAGCAGTCCGACTAGCGGGTTGTACTACGAGCAGTACTTC. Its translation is CASSPTSGLYYEQYF.

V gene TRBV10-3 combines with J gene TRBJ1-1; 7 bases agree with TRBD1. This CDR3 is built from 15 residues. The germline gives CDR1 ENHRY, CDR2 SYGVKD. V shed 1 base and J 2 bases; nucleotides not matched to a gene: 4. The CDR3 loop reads CAISELTGVNTEAFF. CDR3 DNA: TGTGCCATCAGTGAGTTAACAGGGGTTAACACTGAAGCTTTCTTT.

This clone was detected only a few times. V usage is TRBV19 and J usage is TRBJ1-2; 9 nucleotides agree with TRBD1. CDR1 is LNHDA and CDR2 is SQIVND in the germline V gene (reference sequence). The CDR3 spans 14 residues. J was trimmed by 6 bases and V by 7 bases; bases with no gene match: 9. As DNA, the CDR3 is TGTGCCAGTAAGGTCGCACAGGGGGCCAATGGCTACACCTTC. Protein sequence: CASKVAQGANGYTF.

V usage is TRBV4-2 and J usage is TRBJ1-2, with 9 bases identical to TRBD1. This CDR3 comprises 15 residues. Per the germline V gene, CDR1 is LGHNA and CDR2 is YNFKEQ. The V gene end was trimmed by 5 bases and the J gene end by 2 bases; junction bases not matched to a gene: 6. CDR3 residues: CASSGTGTPNYGYTF. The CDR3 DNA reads TGTGCCAGCAGCGGGACAGGGACCCCCAACTATGGCTACACCTTC.

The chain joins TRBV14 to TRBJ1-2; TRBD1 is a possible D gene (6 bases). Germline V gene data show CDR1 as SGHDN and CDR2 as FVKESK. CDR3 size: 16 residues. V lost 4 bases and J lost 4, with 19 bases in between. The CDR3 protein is CASSPGGGRGGYGYTF. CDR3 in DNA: TGTGCCAGCAGCCCGGGAGGGGGGCGAGGAGGCTATGGCTACACCTTC.

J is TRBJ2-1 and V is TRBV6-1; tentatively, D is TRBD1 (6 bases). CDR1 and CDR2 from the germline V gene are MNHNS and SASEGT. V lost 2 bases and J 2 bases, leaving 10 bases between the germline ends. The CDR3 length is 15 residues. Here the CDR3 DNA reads TGTGCCAGCAGTGAAAGCACAGGGACCTACAATGAGCAGTTCTTC. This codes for CASSESTGTYNEQFF.